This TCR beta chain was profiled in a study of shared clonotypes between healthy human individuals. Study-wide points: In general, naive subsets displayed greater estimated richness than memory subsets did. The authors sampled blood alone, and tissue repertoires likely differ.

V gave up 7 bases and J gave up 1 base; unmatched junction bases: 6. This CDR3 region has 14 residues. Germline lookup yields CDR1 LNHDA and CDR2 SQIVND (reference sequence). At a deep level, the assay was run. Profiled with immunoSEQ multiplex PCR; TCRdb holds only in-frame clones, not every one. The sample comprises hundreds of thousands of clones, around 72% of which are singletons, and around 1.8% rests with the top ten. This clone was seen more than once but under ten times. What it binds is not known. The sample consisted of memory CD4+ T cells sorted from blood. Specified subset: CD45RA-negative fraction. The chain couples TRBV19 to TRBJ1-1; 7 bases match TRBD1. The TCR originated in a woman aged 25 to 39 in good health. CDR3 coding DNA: TGTGCCAGTAAAGTGGACAGGAAGAACACTGAAGCTTTCTTT. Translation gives CASKVDRKNTEAFF.